Listed below are T cell receptor beta chains from one sample, sequenced in a study of cytomegalovirus exposure and HLA in healthy donors. Assay used: immunoSEQ multiplex PCR; TCRdb lists only in-frame clones, some missing. This sample's table has under 90,000 clones. Sequenced sample: PBMCs. These receptors all come from a female donor in good health and CMV-seropositive. Each CDR3 is given with its conserved first and last residue. D genes are given only for firm matches.

>TRBJ2-5|TRBD2|TRBV19
TGTGCCAGTAGTATAGGAGCGGGGGAGATTCGGGAGACCCAGTACTTC
CASSIGAGEIRETQYF
>TRBJ1-5|.|TRBV7-3
TGTGCCAGCAGCCCGGGGGGGGGAAGCAATCAGCCCCAGCATTTT
CASSPGGGSNQPQHF
>TRBJ2-1|TRBD1|TRBV7-9
TGTGCCAGCAGCTTATGGGGACAGGGTATGGGGAATGAGCAGTTCTTC
CASSLWGQGMGNEQFF
>TRBJ2-6|.|TRBV19
TGTGCCAGTAGTATCCGTTGGGCAGGCCCCTCTGGGGCCAACGTCCTGACTTTC
CASSIRWAGPSGANVLTF
>TRBJ2-1|TRBD2|TRBV29-1
TGCAGCGTTGATTTAGGGACTAGCGGGAGGGGGGGTGAGCAGTTCTTC
CSVDLGTSGRGGEQFF
>TRBJ2-5|.|TRBV7-2
TGTGCCAGCAGCTCGTGGACTGAAGAGACCCAGTACTTC
CASSSWTEETQYF
>TRBJ2-7|.|TRBV2
TGTGCCAGCAGTGAAATTAGGAGCTACGAGCAGTACTTC
CASSEIRSYEQYF
>TRBJ1-1|.|TRBV7-2
TGTGCCAGCAGCTTTGCCGGGACACCTGAAGCTTTCTTT
CASSFAGTPEAFF
>TRBJ2-3|.|TRBV20-1
TGCAGTGGGCTCAAAGATACGCAGTATTTT
CSGLKDTQYF
>TRBJ1-1|TRBD1|TRBV7-6
TGTGCCAGCAGCCCCCAGGGGGTGAACACTGAAGCTTTCTTT
CASSPQGVNTEAFF
>TRBJ2-3|TRBD2|TRBV6-4
TGTGCCAGCAGTGAAACTAGCGGCACAGATACGCAGTATTTT
CASSETSGTDTQYF
>TRBJ2-7|.|TRBV9
TGTGCCAGCAGCGTAGAGGGGTGGGATATCGAGCAGTACTTC
CASSVEGWDIEQYF
>TRBJ2-3|TRBD1|TRBV6-5
TGTGCCTCGGGACAGTCCCCCACAGATACGCAGTATTTT
CASGQSPTDTQYF
>TRBJ1-3|TRBD1|TRBV25-1
TGTGCCAGCAGTGCCTGGGACAGGGGAACTCCTGGAAACACCATATATTTT
CASSAWDRGTPGNTIYF
>TRBJ2-5|.|TRBV27
TGTGCCAGCAGTTTCACGGGGGTGGAGACCCAGTACTTC
CASSFTGVETQYF
>TRBJ2-1|.|TRBV6-5
TGTGCCAGCAGTTATTTGAGCTCCTACAATGAGCAGTTCTTC
CASSYLSSYNEQFF
>TRBJ2-1|TRBD2|TRBV5-1
TGCGCCAGCCGCCCCGGGGGGGCGAATAACAATGAGCAGTTCTTC
CASRPGGANNNEQFF
>TRBJ2-5|TRBD2|TRBV5-4
TGTGCCAGCAGCTCTACCGGGACTAGCGGGAGGCGAGAGACCCAGTACTTC
CASSSTGTSGRRETQYF
>TRBJ1-4|.|TRBV29-1
TGCAGTGCCCGGAGGAATGAAAAACTGTTTTTT
CSARRNEKLFF
>TRBJ1-1|.|TRBV18
TGTGCCAGCTCACCATCTATGTCTAGGGGTGGAACTGAAGCTTTCTTT
CASSPSMSRGGTEAFF